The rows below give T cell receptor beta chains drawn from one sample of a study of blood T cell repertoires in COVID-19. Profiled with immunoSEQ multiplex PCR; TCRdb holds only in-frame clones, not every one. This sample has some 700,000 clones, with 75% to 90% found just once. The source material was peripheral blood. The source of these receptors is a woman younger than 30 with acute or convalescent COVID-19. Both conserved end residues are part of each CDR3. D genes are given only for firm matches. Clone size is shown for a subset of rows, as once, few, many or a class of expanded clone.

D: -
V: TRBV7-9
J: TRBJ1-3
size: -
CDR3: CASSLGRTRGNTIYF
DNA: TGTGCCAGCAGCTTAGGCCGGACACGAGGAAACACCATATATTTT

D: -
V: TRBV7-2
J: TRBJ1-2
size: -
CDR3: CASSFGGNYGYTF
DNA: TGTGCCAGCAGCTTCGGAGGGAACTATGGCTACACCTTC

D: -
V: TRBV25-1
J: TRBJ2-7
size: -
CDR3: CASSAAGRAHYEQYF
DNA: TGTGCCAGCAGTGCAGCCGGCAGGGCACACTACGAGCAGTACTTC

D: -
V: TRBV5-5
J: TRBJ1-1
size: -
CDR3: CASSPSPGGNTEAFF
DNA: TGTGCCAGCAGCCCAAGCCCGGGAGGGAACACTGAAGCTTTCTTT

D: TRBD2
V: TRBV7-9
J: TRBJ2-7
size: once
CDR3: CASSFGGAAYEQYF
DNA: TGTGCCAGCAGCTTCGGGGGGGCTGCTTATGAGCAGTACTTC

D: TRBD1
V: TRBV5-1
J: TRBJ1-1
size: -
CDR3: CASSLVGTGVSEAFF
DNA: TGCGCCAGCAGCTTGGTCGGGACAGGGGTCTCTGAAGCTTTCTTT

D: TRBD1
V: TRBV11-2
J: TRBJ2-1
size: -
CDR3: CASSSDRVSYNEQFF
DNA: TGTGCCAGCAGCAGCGACAGGGTCTCCTACAATGAGCAGTTCTTC

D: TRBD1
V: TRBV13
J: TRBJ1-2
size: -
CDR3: CASSLGVGQGSYGYTF
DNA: TGTGCCAGCAGCTTAGGAGTGGGACAGGGGAGCTATGGCTACACCTTC

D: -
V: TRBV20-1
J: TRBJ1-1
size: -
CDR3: CSASRRNTEAFF
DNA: TGCAGTGCTAGTCGGAGGAACACTGAAGCTTTCTTT

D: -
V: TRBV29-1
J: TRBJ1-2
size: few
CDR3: CSVRSRGGDGYTF
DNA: TGCAGCGTCAGATCGAGGGGGGGAGATGGCTACACCTTC

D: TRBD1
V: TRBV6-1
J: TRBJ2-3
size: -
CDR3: CASSESTGLDTQYF
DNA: TGTGCCAGCAGTGAATCGACAGGGTTAGATACGCAGTATTTT

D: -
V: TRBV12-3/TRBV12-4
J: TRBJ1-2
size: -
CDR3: CASSGGFEGYTF
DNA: TGTGCCAGCAGCGGAGGATTTGAGGGCTACACCTTC

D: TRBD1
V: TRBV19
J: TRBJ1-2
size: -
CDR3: CASSIGSTGGRGYTF
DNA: TGTGCCAGTAGTATAGGATCCACAGGGGGCAGAGGCTACACCTTC

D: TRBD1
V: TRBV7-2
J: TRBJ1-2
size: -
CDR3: CASSLSGQGGYGYTF
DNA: TGTGCCAGCAGCTTAAGTGGACAGGGAGGCTATGGCTACACCTTC

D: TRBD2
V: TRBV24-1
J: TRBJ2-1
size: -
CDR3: CATSDLGTSAEQFF
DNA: TGTGCCACCAGTGATCTAGGGACTAGCGCTGAGCAGTTCTTC

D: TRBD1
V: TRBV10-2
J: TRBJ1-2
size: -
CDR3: CASSRGGQVHGYTF
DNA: TGCGCCAGCAGTAGAGGGGGACAGGTCCATGGCTACACCTTC

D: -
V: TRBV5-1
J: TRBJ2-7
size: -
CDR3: CASSLRRGYEQYF
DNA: TGCGCCAGCAGCTTGAGGCGGGGCTACGAGCAGTACTTC

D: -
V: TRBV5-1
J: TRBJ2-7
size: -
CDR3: CASSLGGLVFEQYF
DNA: TGCGCCAGCAGCTTGGGAGGGTTAGTATTCGAGCAGTACTTC

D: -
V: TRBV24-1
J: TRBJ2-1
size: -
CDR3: CATSDGGRGDSNEQFF
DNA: TGTGCCACCAGTGATGGGGGGAGAGGGGACTCCAATGAGCAGTTCTTC

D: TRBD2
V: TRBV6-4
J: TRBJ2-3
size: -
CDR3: CASSGLAGSTDTQYF
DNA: TGTGCCAGCAGCGGACTAGCGGGGAGCACAGATACGCAGTATTTT

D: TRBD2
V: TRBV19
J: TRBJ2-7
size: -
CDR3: CASSTSGGGVTEQYF
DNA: TGTGCCAGTAGTACCTCGGGAGGAGGTGTTACCGAGCAGTACTTC

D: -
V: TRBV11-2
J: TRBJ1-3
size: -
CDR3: CASSPGTSGNTIYF
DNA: TGTGCCAGCAGCCCCGGTACCTCTGGAAACACCATATATTTT

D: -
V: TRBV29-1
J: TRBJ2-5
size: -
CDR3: CSVDRAGGGQETQYF
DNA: TGCAGCGTTGACAGAGCGGGTGGGGGCCAAGAGACCCAGTACTTC

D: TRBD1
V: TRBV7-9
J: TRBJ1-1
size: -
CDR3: CASTNVGTGGTEAFF
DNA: TGTGCCAGCACCAACGTCGGGACAGGGGGCACTGAAGCTTTCTTT

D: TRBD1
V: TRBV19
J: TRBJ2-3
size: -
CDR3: CASRIDRGTDTQYF
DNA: TGTGCCAGTAGAATCGACAGGGGCACAGATACGCAGTATTTT

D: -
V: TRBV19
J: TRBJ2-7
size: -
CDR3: CATRAAVGFYEQYF
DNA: TGTGCCACCAGGGCGGCCGTCGGATTCTACGAGCAGTACTTC

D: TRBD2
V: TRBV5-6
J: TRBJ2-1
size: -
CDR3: CASSYLVASGGENEQFF
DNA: TGTGCCAGCAGCTACCTTGTTGCTAGCGGGGGGGAAAATGAGCAGTTCTTC

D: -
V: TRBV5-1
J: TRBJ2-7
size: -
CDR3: CASSLSRSLSDEQYF
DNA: TGCGCCAGCAGCTTGAGCCGGAGCCTTAGCGACGAGCAGTACTTC

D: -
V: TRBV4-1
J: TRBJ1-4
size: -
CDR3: CASSQSLSTNEKLFF
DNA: TGCGCCAGCAGCCAATCCCTATCAACTAATGAAAAACTGTTTTTT

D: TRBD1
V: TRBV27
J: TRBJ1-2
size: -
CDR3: CASRLTGGGGYTF
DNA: TGTGCCAGCAGGTTAACAGGGGGCGGTGGCTACACCTTC

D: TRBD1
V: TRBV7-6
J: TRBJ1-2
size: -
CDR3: CASSLDPHSTSGQVYGYTF
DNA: TGTGCCAGCAGCTTAGATCCTCATTCTACCTCGGGACAGGTCTATGGCTACACCTTC

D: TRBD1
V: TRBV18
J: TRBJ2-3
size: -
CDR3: CASSGTASTDTQYF
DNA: TGTGCCAGCTCAGGGACAGCATCGACAGATACGCAGTATTTT

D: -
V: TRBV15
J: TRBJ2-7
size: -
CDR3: CATSSKDKWEQYF
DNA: TGTGCCACCAGCAGCAAGGACAAATGGGAGCAGTACTTC

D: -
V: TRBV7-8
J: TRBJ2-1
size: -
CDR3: CASSLAPGGLNNEQFF
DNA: TGTGCCAGCAGCTTAGCCCCCGGCGGACTTAACAATGAGCAGTTCTTC

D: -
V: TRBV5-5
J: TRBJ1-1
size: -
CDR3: CASSLGPPRGMNTEAFF
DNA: TGTGCCAGCAGCTTGGGACCCCCTCGGGGGATGAACACTGAAGCTTTCTTT

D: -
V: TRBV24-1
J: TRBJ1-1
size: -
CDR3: CATSGGLGDTEAFF
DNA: TGTGCCACCAGTGGGGGCTTAGGGGACACTGAAGCTTTCTTT

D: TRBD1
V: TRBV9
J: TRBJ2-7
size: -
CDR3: CASSVAPGQGLHEQYF
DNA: TGTGCCAGCAGCGTAGCGCCGGGACAGGGGTTGCACGAGCAGTACTTC